This T cell receptor beta chain is drawn from a study of T cell changes during pregnancy in multiple sclerosis. This clone was seen once. The length of the CDR3 is 15 residues. Germline values: CDR1 GTSNPN, CDR2 SVGIG (reference sequence). Trimming removed 3 bases from V and 6 bases from J; junction bases left unmatched: 11. Produced via immunoSEQ multiplex PCR; TCRdb's table is partial and in-frame only. Of tens of thousands of clones in the sample, 80% to 90% were seen once. The specimen was CD4+ T cells from peripheral blood mononuclear cells, collected in the first trimester of pregnancy. V gene TRBV30 combines with J gene TRBJ1-1, with TRBD1 identical over 9 bases. This TCR was recovered from a female donor with multiple sclerosis, enrolled in a pregnancy study. CDR3 region: CAWSTLDRGSSEAFF. The CDR3, as DNA: TGTGCCTGGAGCACCCTGGACAGGGGTAGTTCTGAAGCTTTCTTT.